The source of this T cell receptor beta chain is a study of T cells in Graves' hyperthyroidism and ophthalmopathy. Trimming took off 5 bases at V and 3 bases at J, with 14 bases between the two ends. Per the germline V gene, CDR1 is MNHNS and CDR2 is SASEGT. The CDR3 is made up of 14 amino acids. The study left out patients who had uncontrolled infection, other autoimmune disease, pregnancy or lactation. This clonotype was detected ten times or more. The investigators amplified TCR beta CDR3 regions from RNA transcripts. TCR CDR3 underwent first-round RT-PCR with the HTBI primer set. From the multiplex PCR reads, TCRdb called clonotypes with MiXCR, one entry per CDR3 protein. This sample has 300,000 to 450,000 distinct CDR3 sequences, with about 14% found just once.

The chain recombines TRBV6-1 with TRBJ2-7; D is perhaps TRBD1 or TRBD2 (5 bases each). Sequences were obtained from blood. The source is a woman aged 30 to 39 with Graves' ophthalmopathy. CDR3 sequence: CASSYLRDVYEQYF. In nucleotides, the CDR3 is TGTGCCAGCAGTTACCTTAGGGACGTCTACGAGCAGTACTTC.